This T cell receptor beta chain appears in the sequencing data of a study of cytomegalovirus exposure and HLA in healthy donors. This CDR3 comprises 13 residues. Germline CDR1 ENHRY, CDR2 SYGVKD. The V end lost 2 bases, the J end lost 1 base, and 5 bases lay between the germline ends. Here immunoSEQ multiplex PCR was the method, and the copy in TCRdb shows in-frame clones only, minus some. The sample comprises hundreds of thousands of clones, 86% of which are singletons, and around 0.8% rests with the top ten. The sample taken for sequencing was PBMCs. V gene TRBV10-3 combines with J gene TRBJ1-1; D possibly corresponds to TRBD1 (5 bases). The receptor was derived from a woman between 18 and 30 years old in good health and CMV-seronegative. The CDR3 loop reads CAISETGNTEAFF. Written as DNA, the CDR3 is TGTGCCATCAGTGAGACAGGGAACACTGAAGCTTTCTTT.